The rows below give T cell receptor beta chains drawn from one sample of a study of blood T cell repertoires in COVID-19. Produced via immunoSEQ multiplex PCR; TCRdb's table is partial and in-frame only. The sample includes approximately 210,000 clones, 75% to 85% of them seen just once. Sequenced input: PBMCs or T cells enriched from blood (not recorded which). The receptors come from a young man with acute COVID-19. Both conserved end residues are part of each CDR3. Fields, in order: V gene, D gene, J gene, clone size, CDR3 protein, CDR3 DNA. A D gene is named only where the DNA matches it firmly. Rows give clone size only sometimes, using once, few, many, or a class for an expanded clone.

>TRBV5-5|TRBD1|TRBJ1-3|-
CASSHRGDAGNTIYF
TGTGCCAGCAGTCACAGGGGCGATGCTGGAAACACCATATATTTT
>TRBV18|TRBD1|TRBJ1-1|-
CASSLGQGNTEAFF
TGTGCCAGCTCCCTAGGACAGGGGAACACTGAAGCTTTCTTT
>TRBV15|-|TRBJ2-7|-
CATSRAPFDEQYF
TGTGCCACCAGCAGAGCCCCTTTCGACGAGCAGTACTTC
>TRBV10-2|-|TRBJ1-5|-
CASSGGDQPQHF
TGCGCCAGCAGTGGGGGGGATCAGCCCCAGCATTTT
>TRBV11-2|-|TRBJ1-5|-
CASSLGASGPQHF
TGTGCCAGCAGCTTAGGGGCTTCAGGGCCCCAGCATTTT
>TRBV18|TRBD2|TRBJ2-7|-
CASSPPGGSEQYF
TGTGCCAGCTCACCGCCGGGGGGGTCCGAGCAGTACTTC
>TRBV12-3/TRBV12-4|-|TRBJ1-2|-
CASSFGGYTF
TGTGCCAGCAGTTTCGGTGGCTACACCTTC
>TRBV18|-|TRBJ1-6|few
CASSPARGNSPLHF
TGTGCCAGCTCACCAGCTAGGGGGAATTCACCCCTCCACTTT
>TRBV5-1|-|TRBJ1-4|-
CASSLDRVSTNEKLFF
TGCGCCAGCAGCCTAGACCGGGTGTCAACTAATGAAAAACTGTTTTTT
>TRBV9|-|TRBJ1-5|few
CASSLDSFTNQPQHF
TGTGCCAGCAGCCTTGACAGTTTTACCAATCAGCCCCAGCATTTT
>TRBV5-1|-|TRBJ2-3|-
CASSWTVGTDTQYF
TGCGCCAGCAGCTGGACAGTCGGTACAGATACGCAGTATTTT